This TCR beta chain was captured by sequencing in a study of T-cell memory formation after mild COVID-19 (dated by TCRdb to about 2021). Describing the broader study: Most TCR sequence clusters were specific to one of the two donors. In a couple of donors, T-cell clones that expanded and contracted after mild COVID-19 were followed by sequencing TCRalpha and TCRbeta repertoires longitudinally. Two young, previously healthy adult volunteers, one female and one male, were included in the cohort. Overall study outcomes, separate from this receptor: Contracting CD4+ clones were located mainly in the CM and EM memory subsets, whereas CD8+ clones were found to be enriched in EMRA. Clones that contracted from day 15 to 85 showed balanced CD4/CD8 phenotypes, whereas a second wave of clones that expanded from day 15 to 37 leaned towards CD4+. Only a couple of mild cases were covered in the study, and larger cohorts including severe cases with pre-infection samples were considered necessary. Some responding clones were detected in pre-infection memory, which suggested that pre-existing cross-reactive memory T cells had joined the SARS-CoV-2 response. Whether the second-wave clones peaking on day 37 were SARS-CoV-2 specific was not confirmed.

The instrument was an Illumina NovaSeq 6000. TCRalpha and TCRbeta cDNA libraries were built by 5'RACE with constant-segment primers, adding sample barcodes and unique molecular identifiers. RNA was extracted from every sample with Trizol reagent. The libraries were amplified in two PCR steps, and the second step added a second sample barcode and Illumina TruSeq adapters. Libraries were sequenced on an Illumina NovaSeq with 2 x 150 bp paired-end reads. Turning to the authors' computational methods: Demultiplexing of reads and collapsing into UMI-guided consensus sequences were performed with migec v1.2.7. With mixcr v2.1.11, UMI consensuses were aligned to TRA and TRB V and J templates and assembled into clonotypes. Expanded or contracted clonotypes were those called significant by both edgeR and NoisET, with noise models trained on biological replicates. edgeR calls used a false discovery rate-adjusted p below 0.01 and a log2 fold-change threshold of 1. PCA with hierarchical clustering of max-normalized trajectories of the 1000 most abundant clonotypes was used as exploratory dynamics analysis. Each responding clone was given a CD4 or CD8 phenotype based on the CD4+ and CD8+ repertoires, which had been sequenced separately. TCRdb cleaned the public reads at Q25 with fastp, built clones with MiXCR and kept in-frame beta chains. Rows with one shared CDR3 protein collapse into an entry with the most common genes and DNA. The V and J calls shown here were made by TCRdb, not taken from the authors' results. The sample records roughly 140,000 distinct CDR3 sequences, 14% of which are singletons. The ten largest clonotypes hold approximately 30% of the sample.

There are a few counts of this clonotype. No antigen is known for it. Within one base of it there is no much larger clone, and no base qualities were kept. Ficoll-Paque density gradient centrifugation was used to isolate PBMCs. This sequence was found in an adult woman who had mild COVID-19 (a few samples of this study predate the infection). The sample titles of this study are shuffled in the database, so cell type and time point are left out; the donor was told from shared clones. Sequencing used PBMCs or a T cell subset sorted from them (not recorded which).

The nucleotide sequence reads TGTGCTAGTGGCCAAGGAAGCTCTAACTATGGCTACACCTTC. Protein translation: CASGQGSSNYGYTF. This chain is built from TRBV12-5 and TRBJ1-2; the D gene assignment is ambiguous. Measured from the cysteine to the phenylalanine, the CDR3 is 14 residues long. Only the CDR3 DNA is retained, 42 bases long and in frame from the first base. Cut back by 6 bases and 0 bases, the V and J ends lie 11 bases apart. Looking up the germline V gene yields CDR1 LGHNT and CDR2 FRNRAP.